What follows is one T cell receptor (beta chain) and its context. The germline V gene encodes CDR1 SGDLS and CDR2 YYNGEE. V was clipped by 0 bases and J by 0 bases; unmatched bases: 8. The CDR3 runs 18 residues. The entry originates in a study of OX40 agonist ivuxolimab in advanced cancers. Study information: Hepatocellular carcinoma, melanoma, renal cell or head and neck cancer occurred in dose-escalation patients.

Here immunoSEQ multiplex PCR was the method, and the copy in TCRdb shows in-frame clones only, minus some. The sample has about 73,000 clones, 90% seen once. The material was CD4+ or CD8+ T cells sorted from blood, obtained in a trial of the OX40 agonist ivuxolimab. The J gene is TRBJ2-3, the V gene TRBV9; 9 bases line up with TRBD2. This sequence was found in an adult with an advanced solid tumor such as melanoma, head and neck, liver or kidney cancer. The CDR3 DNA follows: TGTGCCAGCAGCGTAGGTAGCGGGAGCGGGTCTAGCACAGATACGCAGTATTTT. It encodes CASSVGSGSGSSTDTQYF.